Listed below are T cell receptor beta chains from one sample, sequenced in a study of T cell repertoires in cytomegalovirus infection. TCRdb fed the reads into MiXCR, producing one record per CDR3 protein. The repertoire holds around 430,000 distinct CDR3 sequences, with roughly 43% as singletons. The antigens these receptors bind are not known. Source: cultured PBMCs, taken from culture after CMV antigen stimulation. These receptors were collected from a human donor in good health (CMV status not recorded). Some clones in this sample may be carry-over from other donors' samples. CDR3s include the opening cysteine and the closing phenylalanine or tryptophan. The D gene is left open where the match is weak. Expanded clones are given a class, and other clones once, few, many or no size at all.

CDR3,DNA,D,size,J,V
CASSLRSSGRFGPYEQYF,TGTGCCAGCAGCTTACGTAGTAGCGGGAGGTTCGGGCCCTACGAGCAGTACTTC,TRBD2,-,TRBJ2-7,TRBV7-2
CASSLAPPWRDLNTEAFF,TGTGCCAGCAGCTTAGCTCCCCCGTGGAGGGACTTGAACACTGAAGCTTTCTTT,-,few,TRBJ1-1,TRBV7-9
CASSEALQEFYEQYF,TGTGCCAGCAGTGAAGCGCTACAGGAGTTCTACGAGCAGTACTTC,-,few,TRBJ2-7,TRBV6-1
CASGTGGSQPQHF,TGTGCCAGCGGGACAGGGGGTTCTCAGCCCCAGCATTTT,TRBD1,few,TRBJ1-5,TRBV19
CASSLAPRDYTF,TGTGCCAGCAGTTTAGCCCCTCGGGACTACACCTTC,-,-,TRBJ1-2,TRBV12-3/TRBV12-4
CASSWAGLDSEQFF,TGTGCCAGTAGTTGGGCGGGCCTAGATTCTGAGCAGTTCTTC,-,few,TRBJ2-1,TRBV19
CASRTSRNRGRWSYEQYF,TGTGCCAGCAGGACGTCCCGGAACAGGGGGCGCTGGTCCTACGAGCAGTACTTC,TRBD1,few,TRBJ2-7,TRBV6-5
CSAGTHWYQETQYF,TGCAGTGCCGGGACACATTGGTACCAAGAGACCCAGTACTTC,-,-,TRBJ2-5,TRBV20-1
CASSLEGLMSSYNSPHHF,TGTGCCAGCAGCTTAGAAGGACTGATGAGCTCCTATAATTCACCCCACCACTTT,-,-,TRBJ1-6,TRBV7-2
CAISDIAGNHDATGVLIF,TGTGCCATCAGTGATATTGCGGGAAATCATGACGCCACCGGGGTGCTGATTTTT,-,-,TRBJ2-2,TRBV10-3
CAISDLGTGGNEQYF,TGTGCCATCAGTGACTTGGGGACAGGGGGCAACGAGCAGTACTTC,TRBD1,-,TRBJ2-7,TRBV10-3
CSALAGGKETQYF,TGCAGTGCCCTAGCGGGGGGGAAAGAGACCCAGTACTTC,TRBD2,-,TRBJ2-5,TRBV20-1
CASSPGGAGEQFF,TGTGCCAGCAGCCCCGGGGGGGCTGGTGAGCAGTTCTTC,TRBD2,few,TRBJ2-1,TRBV12-3/TRBV12-4
CASRPKGQNPQETQYF,TGTGCCAGCAGACCTAAGGGACAGAACCCTCAAGAGACCCAGTACTTC,TRBD1,-,TRBJ2-5,TRBV28
CASSGRANWRTGKNTIYF,TGTGCCAGCAGCGGAAGGGCAAATTGGAGAACAGGGAAAAACACCATATATTTT,-,-,TRBJ1-3,TRBV14
CASSLFFRGRQGPGYTF,TGTGCCAGCAGTTTATTCTTCCGGGGTCGACAGGGCCCTGGCTACACCTTC,TRBD1,-,TRBJ1-2,TRBV28